The sequence of this TCR beta chain was determined in a study of cytomegalovirus exposure and HLA in healthy donors. As concerns this clone: Within the sample, other DNA sequences also encode this same CDR3.

PCR used 60 Vbeta primers and 13 Jbeta primers. Using immunoSEQ multiplex PCR, the repertoire was profiled, and TCRdb retains in-frame clones only, with some absent. The repertoire consists of about 150,000 clones, with about four fifths occurring once and the leading ten covering about 2.7%. This sequence originates from a man between 18 and 29 years old in good health and CMV-seronegative. The sample comprised PBMCs.

This CDR3 reads CASSLGGRNTGELFF. The CDR3 bases are TGTGCCAGCAGCTTAGGTGGGAGGAACACCGGGGAGCTGTTTTTT. The chain employs TRBV7-2 and TRBJ2-2, with D perhaps matching TRBD2 (5 bases). The CDR3 consists of 15 residues. The V end was cut by 1 base, the J end by 1 base, with 7 bases between. Germline CDR1 SGHTA, CDR2 FQGNSA.